Listed below are T cell receptor beta chains from one sample, sequenced in a study of shared clonotypes between healthy human individuals. Using immunoSEQ multiplex PCR, the repertoire was profiled, and TCRdb retains in-frame clones only, with some absent. The sample lists fewer than 1.4 million clones, around 78% seen once, with around 0.6% in the top ten. Material: memory CD4+ T cells from PBMCs. These TCRs come from a man between 18 and 35 years old in good health. Some clones in this sample may be carry-over from other donors' samples. Both conserved end residues are part of each CDR3. D genes are given only for firm matches. A clone size is listed for some rows: how often the clone was seen (once, few, many), or a class if it is expanded.

clone_size,d_call,j_call,v_call,cdr3_nt,cdr3_aa
.,TRBD2,TRBJ2-7,TRBV7-8,TGTGCCAGCAGCTTAGGGACTAGTCACGAGCAGTACTTC,CASSLGTSHEQYF
.,.,TRBJ1-2,TRBV7-2,TGTGCCAGCAGCTTAGGGGGAGTGGGAGACTATGGCTACACCTTC,CASSLGGVGDYGYTF
.,.,TRBJ1-2,TRBV6-1,TGTGCCAGCGATCCCGTTAGTATGGGGCGGGATGGCTACACCTTC,CASDPVSMGRDGYTF
.,.,TRBJ2-1,TRBV29-1,TGCAGCGTTGCGGACGGTTACAATGAGCAGTTCTTC,CSVADGYNEQFF
.,.,TRBJ1-3,TRBV15,TGTGCCACCAGCAGAGCTGGTTGGGGAAACACCATATATTTT,CATSRAGWGNTIYF
.,TRBD1,TRBJ1-1,TRBV6-1,TGTGCCACCAGTGACCCCCGACAGGGGAGCACTGAAGCTTTCTTT,CATSDPRQGSTEAFF
.,TRBD2,TRBJ2-2,TRBV5-1,TGCGCCAGCAGCTTGGGTTTAGCGGGGAACACCGGGGAGCTGTTTTTT,CASSLGLAGNTGELFF
once,.,TRBJ1-1,TRBV6-5,TGTGCCAGCAGCCTGGGGGGGCAACAGAAAGCTTTCTTT,CASSLGGQQKAFF
.,.,TRBJ2-4,TRBV7-2,TGTGCCAGCAGCTTAGAGCTGGGAAACATTCAGTACTTC,CASSLELGNIQYF
.,.,TRBJ1-1,TRBV19,TGTGCCAGTAGTGTGCTCCGAGGGGACACTGAAGCTTTCTTT,CASSVLRGDTEAFF
few,.,TRBJ1-5,TRBV28,TGTGCCAGCAGTTTATTTCCGGATAGGAGCAATCAGCCCCAGCATTTT,CASSLFPDRSNQPQHF
.,.,TRBJ2-2,TRBV5-1,TGCGCCAGCAGCCCCTTAATAGCGACCGGGGAGCTGTTTTTT,CASSPLIATGELFF
.,TRBD1,TRBJ2-7,TRBV28,TGTGCCAGCAGAACAGGGGGCTACGAGCAGTACTTC,CASRTGGYEQYF
.,TRBD1,TRBJ1-1,TRBV2,TGTGCCAGCAGTCAACAGGGGGCAGGGGGCACTGAAGCTTTCTTT,CASSQQGAGGTEAFF
.,.,TRBJ2-2,TRBV28,TGTGCCAGCACAAGATTTGACACCGGGGAGCTGTTTTTT,CASTRFDTGELFF
.,.,TRBJ2-7,TRBV18,TGTGCCAGCGCGACATTGAGCTCCTACGAGCAGTACTTC,CASATLSSYEQYF
.,.,TRBJ2-7,TRBV5-6,TGTGCCAGCAGCCCGACACCCGCCTACGAGCAGTACTTC,CASSPTPAYEQYF
.,.,TRBJ2-1,TRBV2,TGTGCCAGCAGTGAATATGGGAGGACTGTATACAATGAGCAGTTCTTC,CASSEYGRTVYNEQFF
.,TRBD2,TRBJ2-7,TRBV5-4,TGTGCCAGCAGTTCCACCCGGGGGGGGAAGCAGTACTTC,CASSSTRGGKQYF
.,.,TRBJ2-7,TRBV6-5,TGTGCCAGCAGTTACTCGGGCTTACGGGACGAGCAGTACTTC,CASSYSGLRDEQYF
.,TRBD1,TRBJ1-5,TRBV28,TGTGCCAGCAGTTGGGGCCAGGGGGCAAATCAGCCCCAGCATTTT,CASSWGQGANQPQHF